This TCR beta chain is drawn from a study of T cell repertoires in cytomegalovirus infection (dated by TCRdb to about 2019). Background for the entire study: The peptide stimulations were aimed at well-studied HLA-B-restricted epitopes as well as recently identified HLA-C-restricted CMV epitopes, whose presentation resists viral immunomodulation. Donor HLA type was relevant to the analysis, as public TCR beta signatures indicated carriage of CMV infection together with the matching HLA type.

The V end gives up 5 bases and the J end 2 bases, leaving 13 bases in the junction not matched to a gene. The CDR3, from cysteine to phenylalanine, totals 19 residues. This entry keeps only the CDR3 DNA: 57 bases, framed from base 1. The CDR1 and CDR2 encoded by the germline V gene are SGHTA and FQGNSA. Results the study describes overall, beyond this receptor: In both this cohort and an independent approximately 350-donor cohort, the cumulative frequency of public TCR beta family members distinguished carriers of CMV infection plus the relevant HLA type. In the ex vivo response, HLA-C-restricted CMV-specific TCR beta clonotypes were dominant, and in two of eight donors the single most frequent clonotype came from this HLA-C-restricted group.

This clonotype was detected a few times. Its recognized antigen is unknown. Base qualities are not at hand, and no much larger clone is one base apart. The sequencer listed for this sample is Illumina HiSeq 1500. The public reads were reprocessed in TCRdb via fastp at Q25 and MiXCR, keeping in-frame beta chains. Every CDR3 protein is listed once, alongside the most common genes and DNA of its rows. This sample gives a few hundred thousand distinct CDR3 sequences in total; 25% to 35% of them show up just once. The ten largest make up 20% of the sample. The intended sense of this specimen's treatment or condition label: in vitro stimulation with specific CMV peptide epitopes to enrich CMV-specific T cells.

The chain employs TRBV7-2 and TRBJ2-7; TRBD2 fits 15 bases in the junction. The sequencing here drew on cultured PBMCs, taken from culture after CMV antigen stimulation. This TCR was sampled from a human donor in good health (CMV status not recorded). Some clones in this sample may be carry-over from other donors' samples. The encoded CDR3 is CASSGGGTSGRSQPYEQYF. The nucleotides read TGTGCCAGCAGCGGGGGAGGGACTAGCGGGAGGTCCCAACCCTACGAGCAGTACTTC.